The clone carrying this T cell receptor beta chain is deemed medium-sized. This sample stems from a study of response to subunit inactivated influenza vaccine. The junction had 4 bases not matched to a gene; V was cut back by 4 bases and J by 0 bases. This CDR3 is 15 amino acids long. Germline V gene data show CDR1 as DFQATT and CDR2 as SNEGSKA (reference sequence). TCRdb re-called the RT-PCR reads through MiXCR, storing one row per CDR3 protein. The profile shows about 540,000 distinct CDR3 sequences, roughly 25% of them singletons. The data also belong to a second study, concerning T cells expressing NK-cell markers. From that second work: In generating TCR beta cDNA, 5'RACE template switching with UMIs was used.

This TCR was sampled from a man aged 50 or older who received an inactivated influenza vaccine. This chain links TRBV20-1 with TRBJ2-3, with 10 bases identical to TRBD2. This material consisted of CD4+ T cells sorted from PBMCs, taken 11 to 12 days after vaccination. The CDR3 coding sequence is TGCAGTGCTACGGGACTAGCGAAGAGCACAGATACGCAGTATTTT. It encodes CSATGLAKSTDTQYF.